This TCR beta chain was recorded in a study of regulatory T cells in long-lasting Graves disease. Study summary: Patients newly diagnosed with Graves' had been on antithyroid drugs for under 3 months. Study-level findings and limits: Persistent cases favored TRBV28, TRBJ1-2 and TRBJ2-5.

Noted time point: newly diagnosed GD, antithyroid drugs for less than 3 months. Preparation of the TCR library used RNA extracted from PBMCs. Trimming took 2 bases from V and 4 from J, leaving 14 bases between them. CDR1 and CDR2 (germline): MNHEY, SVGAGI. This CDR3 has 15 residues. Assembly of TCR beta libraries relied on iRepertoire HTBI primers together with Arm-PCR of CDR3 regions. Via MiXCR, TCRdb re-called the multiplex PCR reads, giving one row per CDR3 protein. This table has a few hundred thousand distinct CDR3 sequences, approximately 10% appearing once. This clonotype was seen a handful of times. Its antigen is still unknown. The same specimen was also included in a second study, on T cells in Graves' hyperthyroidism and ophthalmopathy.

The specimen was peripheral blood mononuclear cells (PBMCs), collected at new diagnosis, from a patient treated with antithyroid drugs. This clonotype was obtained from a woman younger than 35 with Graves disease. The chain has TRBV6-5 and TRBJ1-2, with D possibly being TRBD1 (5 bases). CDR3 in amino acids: CASSYTRDPSYGYTF. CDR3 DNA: TGTGCCAGCAGTTACACGAGGGACCCTTCCTATGGCTACACCTTC.